The 3 T cell receptor beta chains given below trace back to one sample, sequenced in a study of T cell responses to AZD1222 COVID-19 vaccine. Here immunoSEQ multiplex PCR was the method, and the copy in TCRdb shows in-frame clones only, minus some. This sample has about 110,000 clones, with roughly 90% found just once. Sequenced here: peripheral blood, sampled 28 days after the second AZD1222 dose. The receptors here all came from an adult who received the AZD1222 COVID-19 vaccine.

The gene calls are TRBV7-3 and TRBJ2-2; maybe TRBD2 (5 bases). The CDR3 loop spans 13 amino acids. Trimming left V 4 bases short and J 7 bases short, with 10 bases between. Germline V gives CDR1 SGHTA, CDR2 FQGTGA. The CDR3 reads CASSSGLNGELFF. The CDR3 nucleotides read TGTGCCAGCAGCTCCGGACTTAACGGGGAGCTGTTTTTT.

The chain uses TRBV27 and TRBJ1-5, with 11 bases identical to TRBD1. Germline V lookup: CDR1 MNHEY, CDR2 SMNVEV (reference sequence). The CDR3 sequence is 18 residues long. J lost 6 bases, V lost 5 bases, and 15 bases had no gene match. The chain's CDR3 is CASSPKRAGTGGSQPQHF. CDR3 DNA sequence: TGTGCCAGCAGTCCCAAACGAGCCGGGACAGGGGGTTCTCAGCCCCAGCATTTT.

V and J are TRBV2 and TRBJ2-6, with TRBD1 identical over 7 bases. V lost 8 bases and J lost 2; bases outside the gene matches: 6. CDR1 is SNHLY, CDR2 FYNNEI, per germline. CDR3 length equals 15 residues. The CDR3 DNA reads TGTGCCAGCTGCACAGGGGATGCTGGGGCCAACGTCCTGACTTTC. Residues: CASCTGDAGANVLTF.